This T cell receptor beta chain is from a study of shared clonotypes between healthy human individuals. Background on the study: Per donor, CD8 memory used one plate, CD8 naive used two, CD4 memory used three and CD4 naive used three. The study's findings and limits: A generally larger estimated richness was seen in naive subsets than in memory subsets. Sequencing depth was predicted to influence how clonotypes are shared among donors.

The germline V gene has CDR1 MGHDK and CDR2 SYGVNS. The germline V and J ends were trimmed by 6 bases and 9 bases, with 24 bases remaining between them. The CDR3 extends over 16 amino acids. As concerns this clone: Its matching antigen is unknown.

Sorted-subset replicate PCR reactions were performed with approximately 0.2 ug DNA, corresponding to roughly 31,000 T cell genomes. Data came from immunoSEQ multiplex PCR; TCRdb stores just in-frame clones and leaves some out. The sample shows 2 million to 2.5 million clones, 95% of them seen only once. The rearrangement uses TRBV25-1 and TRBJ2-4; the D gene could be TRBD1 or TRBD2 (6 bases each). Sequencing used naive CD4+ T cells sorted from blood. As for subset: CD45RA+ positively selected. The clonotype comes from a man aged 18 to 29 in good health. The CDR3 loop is CASSPIRGRTDGIQYF. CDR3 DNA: TGTGCCAGCAGCCCCATTCGGGGGCGGACAGACGGCATTCAGTACTTC. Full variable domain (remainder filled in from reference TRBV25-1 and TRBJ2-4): EADIYQTPRYLVIGTGKKITLECSQTMGHDKMYWYQQDPGMELHLIHYSYGVNSTEKGDLSSESTVSRIRTEHFPLTLESARPSHTSQYLCASSPIRGRTDGIQYFGAGTRLSVL.